This T cell receptor (beta chain) emerged from a study of CD8 T cells in ankylosing spondylitis. General study points: It appeared that ankylosing spondylitis blood was characterized by a TCR beta motif of several highly homologous variants. Reports say disease-linked clones showed up significantly more in matched ankylosing spondylitis synovial fluid.

Quantitative molecular-barcoded 5'-RACE generated the TCR beta libraries. TCRdb redid the calling of the 5' RACE reads with MiXCR, one entry per CDR3 protein. The table lists 250,000 to 300,000 distinct CDR3 sequences, around 18% of them singletons, with 7.5% to 9.5% in the top ten. In this sample, this clonotype turned up a few times. The target antigen is unknown. CDR1 and CDR2 from the germline V gene are LNHNV and YYDKDF (reference sequence). The CDR3 sequence is 11 residues long. The V end was cut by 3 bases, the J end by 5 bases, with 2 bases between. Specimen: blood, either unsorted or a sorted T cell fraction (not recorded which). The V and J genes are TRBV15 and TRBJ2-1; the D is unclear. The TCR sequence derives from a male donor with ankylosing spondylitis or in good health (not recorded which). As DNA, the CDR3 is TGTGCCACCAGCAGTAACAATGAGCAGTTCTTC. Protein: CATSSNNEQFF. The full variable domain, completed using reference TRBV15 and TRBJ2-1, is DAMVIQNPRYQVTQFGKPVTLSCSQTLNHNVMYWYQQKSSQAPKLLFHYYDKDFNNEADTPDNFQSRRPNTSFCFLDIRSPGLGDTAMYLCATSSNNEQFFGPGTRLTVL.